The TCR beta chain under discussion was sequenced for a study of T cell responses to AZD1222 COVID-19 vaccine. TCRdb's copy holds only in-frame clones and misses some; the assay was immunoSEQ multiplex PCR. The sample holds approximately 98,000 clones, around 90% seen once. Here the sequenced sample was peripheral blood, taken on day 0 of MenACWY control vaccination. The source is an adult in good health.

CDR3 region: CASSIRVITDTQYF. In DNA form, the CDR3 reads TGTGCCAGCAGCATAAGGGTGATCACAGATACGCAGTATTTT. The chain is built from TRBV7-2 and TRBJ2-3; D remains unclear. Germline V gene data show CDR1 as SGHTA and CDR2 as FQGNSA. V lost 5 bases to trimming and J lost 2 bases, with 11 bases between them. The CDR3 is 14 amino acids.